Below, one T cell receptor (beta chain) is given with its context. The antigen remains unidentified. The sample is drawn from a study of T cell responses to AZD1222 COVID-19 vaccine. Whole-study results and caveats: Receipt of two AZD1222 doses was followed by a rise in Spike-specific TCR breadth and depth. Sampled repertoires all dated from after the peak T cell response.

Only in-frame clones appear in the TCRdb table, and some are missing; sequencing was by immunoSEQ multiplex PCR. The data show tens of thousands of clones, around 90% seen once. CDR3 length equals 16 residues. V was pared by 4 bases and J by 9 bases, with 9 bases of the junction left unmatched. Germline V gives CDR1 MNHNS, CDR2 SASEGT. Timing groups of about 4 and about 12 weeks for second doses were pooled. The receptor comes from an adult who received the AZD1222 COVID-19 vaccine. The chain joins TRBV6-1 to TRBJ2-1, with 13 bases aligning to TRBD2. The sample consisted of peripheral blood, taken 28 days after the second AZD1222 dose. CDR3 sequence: CASSAETSGGRREQFF. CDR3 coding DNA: TGTGCCAGCAGTGCGGAGACTAGCGGGGGGCGGCGTGAGCAGTTCTTC.